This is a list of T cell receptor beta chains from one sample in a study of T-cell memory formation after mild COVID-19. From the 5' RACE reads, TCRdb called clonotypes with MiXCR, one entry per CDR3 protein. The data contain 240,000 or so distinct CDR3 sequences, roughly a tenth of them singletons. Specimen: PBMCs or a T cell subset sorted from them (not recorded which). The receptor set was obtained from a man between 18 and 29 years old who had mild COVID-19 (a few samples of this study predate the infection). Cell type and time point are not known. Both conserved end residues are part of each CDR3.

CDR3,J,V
CASSLADWDRDTQYF,TRBJ2-3,TRBV5-1
CASSLDGGWNTEAFF,TRBJ1-1,TRBV7-8
CATSGDPGDTQYF,TRBJ2-3,TRBV12-3/TRBV12-4
CASSQAGTDSPLHF,TRBJ1-6,TRBV7-3
CASSGAGGQRTGELFF,TRBJ2-2,TRBV7-2
CASSLRQGWFEKLFF,TRBJ1-4,TRBV2
CASSQVIHPDPAVTQYF,TRBJ2-3,TRBV4-1
CASSSGTSGKETQYF,TRBJ2-5,TRBV9
CATREGDRSTDTQYF,TRBJ2-3,TRBV15
CSGLGRRGQETQYF,TRBJ2-5,TRBV20-1
CASSQGAGTSRSYNEQFF,TRBJ2-1,TRBV4-2
CASSLTGTITEAFF,TRBJ1-1,TRBV6-6
CASSLTGQDTDTQYF,TRBJ2-3,TRBV12-3/TRBV12-4
CASSLTGEVTYEQYF,TRBJ2-7,TRBV14
CASSLGTSGGQTETQYF,TRBJ2-5,TRBV5-4
CASSAHYGGNNQPQHF,TRBJ1-5,TRBV6-2/TRBV6-3
CASSQDFGYYGYTF,TRBJ1-2,TRBV3-1
CASSLGTGYAYGYTF,TRBJ1-2,TRBV5-1
CASRGTLDSIDTQYF,TRBJ2-3,TRBV6-6
CASSVQQGRGELFF,TRBJ2-2,TRBV7-2
CSARPGNTEAFF,TRBJ1-1,TRBV20-1
CASSLMGGLQYF,TRBJ2-7,TRBV7-2
CASSQDSGTGDYGYTF,TRBJ1-2,TRBV4-2
CASSPPTASGVDGELFF,TRBJ2-2,TRBV5-1
CASSLSWGARETQYF,TRBJ2-5,TRBV7-2
CASSQAGQGSNEQFF,TRBJ2-1,TRBV6-5
CASSLDREYEQYF,TRBJ2-7,TRBV5-1
CSARAPGGQWEQFF,TRBJ2-1,TRBV20-1
CASSLGTGPLSNQPQHF,TRBJ1-5,TRBV5-1
CASSVRGGPETQYF,TRBJ2-5,TRBV2
CASTSTAAGGGELFF,TRBJ2-2,TRBV28
CASSQEWGNTGELFF,TRBJ2-2,TRBV4-3
CASSPSSDTQYF,TRBJ2-3,TRBV7-9
CASSLVGGNNQPQHF,TRBJ1-5,TRBV7-9
CASSASTSGGPYNEQFF,TRBJ2-1,TRBV5-1
CSVEAGSPLETQYF,TRBJ2-5,TRBV29-1
CASIETGYSNTEAFF,TRBJ1-1,TRBV19
CASSERTGSDGYTF,TRBJ1-2,TRBV6-5
CASSLQTRGDYGYTF,TRBJ1-2,TRBV5-5
CATSDPGTPNEQFF,TRBJ2-1,TRBV24-1
CASSLGRGAYEQYF,TRBJ2-7,TRBV7-2
CASSLTQGNTEAFF,TRBJ1-1,TRBV5-1
CASSARQVAYNEQFF,TRBJ2-1,TRBV6-1
CASIQGLSSGANVLTF,TRBJ2-6,TRBV11-2
CASSLEQGVNTGELFF,TRBJ2-2,TRBV5-1
CASSPALETQYF,TRBJ2-5,TRBV10-2
CSAWDSGRNQPQHF,TRBJ1-5,TRBV20-1
CASSTRDWGQETQYF,TRBJ2-5,TRBV7-6
CASSFGQGRTEAFF,TRBJ1-1,TRBV6-5
CASSSPLRGVKTQYF,TRBJ2-5,TRBV27
CASSQGFITPGDTQYF,TRBJ2-3,TRBV7-2
CASSVEANTDTQYF,TRBJ2-3,TRBV9